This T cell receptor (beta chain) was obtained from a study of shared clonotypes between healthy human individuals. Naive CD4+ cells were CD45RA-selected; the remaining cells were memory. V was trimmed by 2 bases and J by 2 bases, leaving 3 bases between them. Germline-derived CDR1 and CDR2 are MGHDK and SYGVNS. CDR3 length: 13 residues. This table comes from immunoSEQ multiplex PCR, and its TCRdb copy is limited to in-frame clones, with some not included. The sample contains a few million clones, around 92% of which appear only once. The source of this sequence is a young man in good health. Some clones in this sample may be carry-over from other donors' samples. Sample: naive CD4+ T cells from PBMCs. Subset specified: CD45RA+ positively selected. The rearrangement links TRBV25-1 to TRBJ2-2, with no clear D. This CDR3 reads CASSEPNTGELFF. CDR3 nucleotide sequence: TGTGCCAGCAGTGAACCCAACACCGGGGAGCTGTTTTTT.